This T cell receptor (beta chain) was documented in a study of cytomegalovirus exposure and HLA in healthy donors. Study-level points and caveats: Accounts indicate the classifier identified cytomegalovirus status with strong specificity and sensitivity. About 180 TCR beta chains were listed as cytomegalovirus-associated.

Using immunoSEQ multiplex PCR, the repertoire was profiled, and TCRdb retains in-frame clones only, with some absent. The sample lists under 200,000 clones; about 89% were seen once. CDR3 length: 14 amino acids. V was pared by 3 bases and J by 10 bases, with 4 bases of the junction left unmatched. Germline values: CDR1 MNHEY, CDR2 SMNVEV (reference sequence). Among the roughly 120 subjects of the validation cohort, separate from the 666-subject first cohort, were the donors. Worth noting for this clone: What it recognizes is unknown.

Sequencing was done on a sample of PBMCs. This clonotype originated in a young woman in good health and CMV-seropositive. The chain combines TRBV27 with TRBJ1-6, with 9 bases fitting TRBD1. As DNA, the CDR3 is TGTGCCAGCAGTTTTACAGGGGGCGTATCACCCCTCCACTTT. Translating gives CASSFTGGVSPLHF.